The following is a TCR beta chain sequence with its context. Its specificity is not known. Trimming removed 2 bases from V and 4 bases from J, with 12 bases in between. CDR1 is SGHTA, CDR2 FQGTGA, per germline. This CDR3 comprises 15 residues. This specimen belongs to a study of T-cell memory formation after mild COVID-19. Study in general: TCR clustering was largely donor specific. General study findings and limits: The authors did not confirm SARS-CoV-2 specificity of second-wave clones peaking day 37. Mostly located in CM and EM were contracting CD4+ clones, with contracting CD8+ clones located in EMRA.

TCR alpha and TCR beta cDNA libraries carrying sample barcodes and UMIs came from 5'RACE with constant-segment primers. TCRdb passed the 5' RACE reads through MiXCR, listing each CDR3 protein once. The data hold 280,000 or so distinct CDR3 sequences, with roughly 17% observed a single time. The specimen sequenced was PBMCs or a T cell subset sorted from them (not recorded which). The gene calls are TRBV7-3 and TRBJ2-1; D might be TRBD2 (6 bases). This TCR came from a young man who had mild COVID-19 (a few samples of this study predate the infection). Cell type and time point are not known. CDR3 sequence: CASSLGDWAYNEQFF. The CDR3 region has the DNA TGTGCCAGCAGCTTAGGGGACTGGGCATACAATGAGCAGTTCTTC.